Presented here are 11 T cell receptor beta chains from one specimen sequenced in a study of identical twins. TCRdb processed the 5' RACE reads anew with MiXCR; each CDR3 protein has one entry. This table has 450,000 to 600,000 distinct CDR3 sequences, about a fifth appearing once. The sample was also reused in another study, on yellow fever vaccine responses in identical twins.

Sequencing was performed on CD4+ T cells sorted from blood. The receptors originated from a woman aged 18-29 years in good health.

This clonotype was observed a handful of times. The chain uses TRBV25-1 and TRBJ2-3; D might be TRBD2 (6 bases). Trimming left V 8 bases short and J 1 base short, with 13 bases between. The CDR3 runs to 14 residues. CDR1 and CDR2 (germline): MGHDK, SYGVNS. The CDR3 sequence: CASGHASGTDTQYF. The CDR3 DNA is TGTGCCAGCGGCCACGCTAGCGGCACAGATACGCAGTATTTT.

The chain is built from TRBV10-2 and TRBJ2-3; a possible D gene is TRBD2 (6 bases). CDR3 size: 12 residues. Per germline, CDR1 WSHSY and CDR2 SAAADI. Trimming shortened V by 4 bases and J by 4 bases, and 6 bases separated the two germline ends. The CDR3 sequence: CASSASADTQYF. The DNA for the CDR3 is TGCGCCAGCAGTGCTAGCGCAGATACGCAGTATTTT.

This clonotype was found a few times. The chain has TRBV12-3 or TRBV12-4 and TRBJ2-4; D gene unclear. The V and J ends lost 6 bases and 4 bases respectively, with 7 bases between them. The CDR3 totals 12 residues. In DNA form, the CDR3 reads TGTGCCAGCAGCCTATTAAAAAACATTCAGTACTTC. The encoded protein is CASSLLKNIQYF.

The chain links TRBV20-1 to TRBJ2-7; D call uncertain. The CDR3 contains 11 residues. Looked up from germline, CDR1 is DFQATT and CDR2 is SNEGSKA (reference sequence). With 3 bases removed from V and 7 bases from J, the gap between germline ends came to 10 bases. CDR3 residues: CSASPLGEQYF. The CDR3 DNA reads as TGCAGTGCTAGCCCCCTCGGGGAGCAGTACTTC.

The V call is TRBV4-2, the J call TRBJ1-2, with D perhaps TRBD1 (6 bases). Germline V gene lookup returns CDR1 LGHNA and CDR2 YNFKEQ. The CDR3 covers 14 residues. Deletions cut 8 bases from V and 6 bases from J, with 19 bases between. The CDR3 DNA reads TGTGCCAGCTCCGGCGGGACAAACCTCCATGGCTACACCTTC. Protein: CASSGGTNLHGYTF.

This clonotype appeared a few times. The chain links TRBV6-2 or TRBV6-3 to TRBJ2-2, with D hard to call. Germline CDR1 and CDR2: MNHEY and SVGEGT. V lost 4 bases, J lost 0 bases, and 12 bases lay in between. The length of the CDR3 is 16 residues. The CDR3 here is CASSSRPRTNTGELFF. CDR3 nucleotide sequence: TGTGCCAGCAGTTCCAGGCCTCGAACGAACACCGGGGAGCTGTTTTTT.

This chain uses TRBV12-3 or TRBV12-4 with TRBJ2-7, with 9 nucleotides matching TRBD1. CDR3 size: 15 residues. With 6 bases clipped from V and 1 base from J, the junction kept 7 bases outside the gene matches. Written as DNA, the CDR3 is TGTGCCAGCAGCCCCGGGACAGGGTTTTCCTACGAGCAGTACGTC. Translated: CASSPGTGFSYEQYV.

The J gene is TRBJ2-1, the V gene TRBV24-1, with 7 bases fitting TRBD2. This CDR3 is 12 amino acids long. The trim removed 5 bases at V and 6 bases at J, leaving 0 bases unmatched. Germline V gene data show CDR1 as KGHDR and CDR2 as SFDVKD. The CDR3 coding sequence is TGTGCCACCAGTGGACTAGCCAATGAGCAGTTCTTC. This gives the protein CATSGLANEQFF.

This sequence joins TRBV4-2 and TRBJ2-1; D gene unclear. The CDR3 runs to 17 residues. V dropped 1 base and J dropped 0 bases, with 13 bases sitting between them. Per the germline V gene, CDR1 is LGHNA and CDR2 is YNFKEQ. CDR3 protein: CASSQAYFRTSYNEQFF. The CDR3 nucleotides read TGTGCCAGCAGCCAAGCGTACTTTAGGACCTCCTACAATGAGCAGTTCTTC.

Only a few counts were recorded for this clonotype. DNA of the CDR3: TGTGCCACCAGCAGAGACAAACTAGCGGGAAACACCGGGGAGCTGTTTTTT. As protein: CATSRDKLAGNTGELFF. The V gene is TRBV15, the J gene TRBJ2-2; 10 bases are a match to TRBD2. The junction had 3 bases not matched to a gene; V was cut back by 0 bases and J by 2 bases. CDR3 length: 17 amino acids. In germline, CDR1 is LNHNV, CDR2 YYDKDF (reference sequence).

The rearrangement uses TRBV12-3 or TRBV12-4 and TRBJ1-1; D is undetermined. The CDR3 is 13 residues long. V dropped 6 bases and J dropped 0 bases, with 8 bases sitting between them. CDR3 loop: CASSPEMNTEAFF. CDR3 DNA: TGTGCCAGCAGCCCGGAGATGAACACTGAAGCTTTCTTT.